The T cell receptor beta chain described here comes from a study of T cell changes during pregnancy in multiple sclerosis. Germline trimming cut 2 bases from V and 5 bases from J; bases unmatched to any gene: 21. Germline CDR1 reads LNHNV; CDR2 reads YYDKDF (reference sequence). CDR3 length: 20 amino acids. TCRdb's copy holds only in-frame clones and misses some; the assay was immunoSEQ multiplex PCR. Counted here are roughly 40,000 clones, 91% occurring once; the ten biggest clones make up 7.5% to 10%. The sequence was collected from a female donor with multiple sclerosis, enrolled in a pregnancy study. This chain joins TRBV15 and TRBJ2-5; 9 bases line up with TRBD2. The source was CD8+ T cells from peripheral blood mononuclear cells, collected before pregnancy. The CDR3 DNA reads as TGTGCCACCAGCAGATATCCTAGCGGGATGGCTGGGGGACTTCGGGAGACCCAGTACTTC. Translating gives CATSRYPSGMAGGLRETQYF.